The rows below give T cell receptor beta chains drawn from one sample of a study of CD8 T cells in Susac syndrome. MiXCR, run by TCRdb on the immunoSEQ multiplex PCR reads, gives a single entry per CDR3 protein. The sample lists about 200,000 distinct CDR3 sequences; about 96% were seen once. Source material: CD4+ T cells from PBMCs. The receptors originated from a human donor with multiple sclerosis. Both conserved end residues are part of each CDR3. A D gene is named only where the DNA matches it firmly. Where a row states a size, it is once, few, many or the class of an expanded clone; other rows omit it.

j_call d_call v_call clone_size cdr3_aa cdr3_nt
TRBJ1-5 . TRBV7-2 . CASSLMGPNQPQHF TGTGCCAGCAGCTTGATGGGTCCCAATCAGCCCCAGCATTTT
TRBJ2-7 . TRBV20-1 few CSAIDSGPYEQYF TGCAGTGCTATCGACAGCGGGCCCTACGAGCAGTACTTC
TRBJ2-1 TRBD2 TRBV7-3 . CASSLTGEGEQFF TGTGCCAGCAGCTTAACGGGGGAGGGCGAGCAGTTCTTC
TRBJ1-1 . TRBV7-2 . CASSWGGNGAFF TGTGCCAGCAGCTGGGGGGGGAACGGAGCTTTCTTT
TRBJ2-5 TRBD2 TRBV7-9 . CASSYTSDQETQYF TGTGCCAGCAGCTACACTAGCGATCAAGAGACCCAGTACTTC
TRBJ2-1 . TRBV20-1 . CSATGREQFF TGCAGTGCTACCGGGCGGGAGCAGTTCTTC
TRBJ2-2 . TRBV24-1 . CATSGSGGPWTGELFF TGTGCCACCAGTGGATCCGGGGGGCCTTGGACCGGGGAGCTGTTTTTT
TRBJ1-3 . TRBV2 . CATGGGNTIYF TGTGCCACCGGGGGAGGAAACACCATATATTTT
TRBJ2-1 TRBD1 TRBV7-3 few CASSSSGTGRSEQFF TGTGCCAGCAGCTCCTCCGGGACAGGGCGTTCCGAGCAGTTCTTC
TRBJ1-1 TRBD1 TRBV30 few CAWNRGGTAEAFF TGTGCCTGGAACAGGGGAGGGACGGCTGAAGCTTTCTTT
TRBJ2-7 . TRBV3-1 . CASSLRWGEQYF TGTGCCAGCAGCCTCAGATGGGGCGAGCAGTACTTC
TRBJ2-3 . TRBV7-2 . CASSLQRDTQYF TGTGCCAGCAGCCTCCAGAGAGATACGCAGTATTTT
TRBJ1-3 . TRBV18 . CASSPGARNTIYF TGTGCCAGCTCACCTGGCGCGAGAAACACCATATATTTT
TRBJ2-7 . TRBV12-3/TRBV12-4 . CASSSLRPGRYEQYF TGTGCCAGCAGTTCTTTGAGGCCAGGCCGCTACGAGCAGTACTTC
TRBJ2-2 . TRBV25-1 . CASGTDRPGELFF TGTGCCAGCGGGACGGACCGACCCGGGGAGCTGTTTTTT
TRBJ2-3 TRBD2 TRBV6-5 few CASSYSGASGDTQYF TGTGCCAGCAGTTACTCGGGGGCTAGCGGGGATACGCAGTATTTT
TRBJ2-1 . TRBV7-9 . CASSGDNEQFF TGTGCCAGCAGCGGGGACAATGAGCAGTTCTTC
TRBJ2-3 TRBD2 TRBV5-6 . CATNGRGTDTQYF TGTGCCACCAATGGGAGGGGCACAGATACGCAGTATTTT
TRBJ1-2 . TRBV20-1 once CSARVLYGYTF TGCAGTGCTAGAGTTCTCTATGGCTACACCTTC
TRBJ2-1 TRBD2 TRBV7-9 . CASSLAASGRPQFF TGTGCCAGCAGCTTAGCCGCTAGCGGGAGGCCTCAGTTCTTC
TRBJ2-1 TRBD2 TRBV2 . CASSDFAGGPVRWAFF TGTGCCAGCAGTGACTTTGCGGGAGGGCCTGTCCGATGGGCGTTCTTC
TRBJ2-7 TRBD2 TRBV7-9 . CASSFAGTSGNYEQYF TGTGCCAGCAGCTTCGCCGGGACTAGCGGGAACTACGAGCAGTACTTC
TRBJ2-1 . TRBV20-1 . CSATPPGRVHNEQFF TGCAGTGCGACACCACCGGGAAGGGTTCACAATGAGCAGTTCTTC
TRBJ2-7 . TRBV20-1 . CSVASWSGGDEQYF TGCAGTGTTGCATCCTGGAGCGGTGGTGACGAGCAGTACTTC
TRBJ1-2 . TRBV30 . CASGQRELYGYTF TGTGCCTCCGGACAGAGGGAACTCTATGGCTACACCTTC
TRBJ1-1 TRBD1 TRBV11-2 . CASSPPGTAIEAFF TGTGCCAGCAGTCCGCCTGGGACAGCTATTGAAGCTTTCTTT
TRBJ1-2 . TRBV29-1 . CSVGSGGSGGYTF TGCAGCGTTGGGTCCGGGGGTTCGGGTGGCTACACCTTC
TRBJ1-2 . TRBV10-3 . CARSRGTDYGYTF TGTGCCCGCTCACGGGGGACCGACTATGGCTACACCTTC
TRBJ2-5 . TRBV29-1 . CSVISNQETQYF TGCAGCGTTATCTCGAACCAAGAGACCCAGTACTTC
TRBJ2-3 . TRBV29-1 . CSVEPGTTADTQYF TGCAGCGTTGAACCCGGGACGACTGCAGATACGCAGTATTTT
TRBJ2-5 . TRBV2 . CASRWQGQETQYF TGTGCCAGCAGGTGGCAGGGCCAAGAGACCCAGTACTTC
TRBJ2-7 . TRBV24-1 . CATSDPWDYEQYF TGTGCCACCAGTGATCCCTGGGACTACGAGCAGTACTTC
TRBJ1-2 . TRBV30 . CAWGRGERHGYTF TGTGCCTGGGGTAGGGGGGAGAGGCATGGCTACACCTTC
TRBJ2-7 TRBD2 TRBV7-2 . CASMGLADEQYF TGTGCCAGCATGGGACTAGCGGACGAGCAGTACTTC
TRBJ1-2 TRBD1 TRBV7-8 . CASSLQGVSGYTF TGTGCCAGCAGCTTGCAGGGGGTGTCTGGCTACACCTTC
TRBJ1-2 . TRBV20-1 . CSAGAKISGGYTF TGCAGTGCCGGCGCGAAGATATCGGGGGGCTACACCTTC
TRBJ1-1 . TRBV30 . CAWTRRGTAEAFF TGTGCCTGGACCAGAAGGGGAACAGCTGAAGCTTTCTTT
TRBJ1-2 . TRBV12-3/TRBV12-4 . CASSFSGNGYTF TGTGCCAGCAGTTTTTCGGGGAATGGCTACACCTTC
TRBJ2-4 TRBD2 TRBV19 . CASSQAGGINIQYF TGTGCCAGTAGTCAGGCGGGAGGAATAAACATTCAGTACTTC
TRBJ2-1 . TRBV9 . CASSVSYNEQFF TGTGCCAGCAGCGTATCCTACAATGAGCAGTTCTTC
TRBJ1-2 . TRBV29-1 . CSVSRGRSFGYTF TGCAGCGTTTCAAGGGGCAGGTCCTTTGGCTACACCTTC
TRBJ2-4 . TRBV11-2 . CASSFSSGWNQNIQYF TGTGCCAGCAGCTTCAGCTCAGGGTGGAACCAAAACATTCAGTACTTC
TRBJ1-5 . TRBV9 . CASSVEGGINQPQHF TGTGCCAGCAGCGTAGAGGGAGGGATCAATCAGCCCCAGCATTTT
TRBJ1-1 . TRBV7-9 . CASSYPLRTVEAFF TGTGCCAGCAGCTACCCCCTCCGGACGGTTGAAGCTTTCTTT
TRBJ1-1 . TRBV4-1 . CASSQYGAEAFF TGCGCCAGCAGCCAATACGGGGCTGAAGCTTTCTTT
TRBJ2-7 TRBD2 TRBV24-1 . CATSDRLAGRYEQYF TGTGCCACCAGTGACCGACTAGCGGGCCGCTACGAGCAGTACTTC
TRBJ2-3 . TRBV12-3/TRBV12-4 . CASSLDEGDTQYF TGTGCCAGCAGTTTAGATGAGGGAGATACGCAGTATTTT
TRBJ2-7 . TRBV7-9 . CASSLVGAGYEQYF TGTGCCAGCAGCTTAGTGGGAGCAGGGTACGAGCAGTACTTC
TRBJ2-3 . TRBV4-1 . CACAREFSTDTQYF TGCGCCTGCGCCAGGGAGTTTAGCACAGATACGCAGTATTTT
TRBJ2-1 . TRBV30 . CAWSGPNEHEQFF TGTGCCTGGAGTGGGCCTAACGAGCATGAGCAGTTCTTC
TRBJ2-7 . TRBV12-3/TRBV12-4 . CASSPLNAHEQYF TGTGCCAGCAGTCCCCTGAACGCGCACGAGCAGTACTTC
TRBJ1-1 . TRBV14 . CASSPDYDPGEAFF TGTGCCAGCAGCCCAGATTACGACCCGGGTGAAGCTTTCTTT